Detailed here is one T cell receptor (beta chain). Its antigen is unknown. The method, 5' RACE with UMI labels, was used to prepare the TRB cDNA libraries. After re-calling the 5' RACE reads, TCRdb lists one entry per CDR3 protein, DNA absent. The sample totals about 86,000 distinct CDR3 sequences; its top ten clones hold under 0.95%. This entry belongs to a study of CXCR3-negative and CXCR3-positive naive CD8 T cells. Whole-study findings and limits: CXCR3-negative and CXCR3-positive naive cells shared comparable TRBV-TRBJ usage, but memory cells did not. Comparison of naive subsets found surface CD5 to be comparable, and TCR strength was inferred on the basis of TRB CDR3 properties. CXCR3-positive naive cells carried more hydrophobic TRB CDR3s than CXCR3-negative ones. Naive subsets were similarly diverse, while memory CD8+ repertoires were much less diverse.

This clonotype originated in a human donor in good health. Some clones in this sample may be carry-over from other donors' samples. Sequences were obtained from naive CXCR3+ CD8+ T cells from blood. The sample's subset: CD45RO-CCR7+CD27+CD95- naive CD8+ T cells expressing CXCR3 (TNR3+).

CDR3 protein: CASTNNRVGSWETQYF. The chain uses TRBV11-3 and TRBJ2-5; lacking DNA, the TRBD1 call made by TCRdb goes unchecked. Germline CDR1 SGHNT, CDR2 YENEEA. The CDR3 covers 16 residues.